This note documents a single T cell receptor beta chain sequence. The antigen is undetermined. The record originates from a study of T cell repertoires in cytomegalovirus infection. Study in general: HLA-B-restricted CMV epitopes that are well studied, plus recently identified HLA-C-restricted ones, were used by the study. Public TCR beta signatures indicated both CMV infection and matching HLA type. Study-wide results and limits: Ex vivo, HLA-C-restricted CMV-specific TCR beta clonotypes prevailed over the rest of the response. Carriers of CMV and the relevant HLA type were discriminated by public TCR beta frequency.

TCRdb analysed the reads with MiXCR anew, one entry per CDR3 protein. The sample carries around 140,000 distinct CDR3 sequences, roughly 32% recorded once. There are 13 residues in the CDR3. The V end lost 0 bases, the J end lost 9 bases, and 11 bases lay between the germline ends. The germline V gene encodes CDR1 MNHEY and CDR2 SMNVEV (reference sequence). The J gene is TRBJ2-5, the V gene TRBV27, with D possibly TRBD1 on 5 matching bases. The sample was CD8+ T cells from cultured PBMCs, taken from culture after CMV antigen stimulation. This TCR came from a human donor in good health (CMV status not recorded). Some clones in this sample may be carry-over from other donors' samples. The CDR3 protein is CASSLSFRAAQYF. CDR3 nucleotides: TGTGCCAGCAGTTTATCATTCAGGGCGGCCCAGTACTTC.